The clone carrying this TCR beta chain was counted between two and nine times. What it recognizes is unknown. The data belong to a study of post-analysis software for immune sequencing data. Study findings and constraints: The F measure placed samples prepared in the same batch into strongly shared clusters. The five TRBV segments detected at higher frequency in patients than in controls included TRBV5-6, TRBV5-1 and TRBV20-1.

CDR1 and CDR2 from the germline V gene are DFQATT and SNEGSKA (reference sequence). The CDR3 loop spans 14 amino acids. V was pared by 5 bases and J by 4 bases, with 15 bases between. Unique-molecular-identifier-tagged TCR beta cDNA libraries were used. The yield from approximately 1 to 10 million T cells was 500,000 or so cDNA molecules in total. TCRdb recomputed calls from the PCR reads with MiXCR, one row per CDR3 protein. The sample yields about 430,000 distinct CDR3 sequences, roughly 40% seen once. This TCR was sampled from a girl aged 2 to 9 with multiple sclerosis. The sample comprised blood. The gene calls are TRBV20-1 and TRBJ2-1; D not certain. CDR3 sequence: CSAADRFLYNEQFF. DNA of the CDR3: TGCAGTGCTGCGGACCGGTTTCTTTACAATGAGCAGTTCTTC.